Below, 6 T cell receptor beta chains from the same sample are listed, as sequenced in a study of blood T cell repertoires in COVID-19. Using immunoSEQ multiplex PCR, the repertoire was profiled, and TCRdb retains in-frame clones only, with some absent. The sample has over 200,000 clones, 83% seen once. The sequenced sample consisted of peripheral blood. The receptors derive from a woman aged 40 to 55 with active or convalescent COVID-19.

The chain uses TRBV24-1 and TRBJ2-5; D not certain. The V end lost 2 bases, the J end lost 6 bases, and 6 bases lay between the germline ends. The germline V gene encodes CDR1 KGHDR and CDR2 SFDVKD. The CDR3 length is 12 residues. The CDR3 DNA is TGTGCCACCAGTGATTCTGGGCAGACCCAGTACTTC. Its protein product is CATSDSGQTQYF.

This clone was observed once. The rearrangement uses TRBV2 and TRBJ2-4, with 12 bases that match TRBD2. J gave up 2 bases and V 6 bases, and 2 bases lay outside the gene matches. The CDR3 extends over 15 amino acids. CDR1 is SNHLY, CDR2 FYNNEI, per germline. In DNA form, the CDR3 reads TGTGCCAGCAGGCGGACTAGCGGGACCAAAAACATTCAGTACTTC. Amino acids: CASRRTSGTKNIQYF.

This clone was seen just once. The J gene is TRBJ2-4, the V gene TRBV5-1; possibly TRBD2 for D (6 bases). Trimming removed 4 bases at V and 5 bases at J, with 13 bases between. CDR1 SGHRS and CDR2 YFSETQ come from the germline V gene. CDR3 size: 14 residues. The CDR3 nucleotides read TGCGCCAGCAGCCCCGCGGGAACCGAAAACATTCAGTACTTC. The encoded protein is CASSPAGTENIQYF.

This clone was seen once. This chain joins TRBV29-1 and TRBJ1-2, with 7 positions matching TRBD1. CDR1 is SQVTM and CDR2 is ANQGSEA in the germline V gene. J gave up 6 bases and V 7 bases, and 8 bases lay outside the gene matches. The CDR3 has 12 residues. The CDR3: CSARQGANGYTF. CDR3 in DNA: TGCAGCGCTCGACAGGGTGCGAATGGCTACACCTTC.

The chain employs TRBV30 and TRBJ2-3, with 8 bases identical to TRBD2. The germline gives CDR1 GTSNPN, CDR2 SVGIG (reference sequence). The CDR3 length is 14 residues. J gave up 6 bases and V 1 base, and 6 bases lay outside the gene matches. CDR3 protein: CAWSERGRRDTQYF. In DNA form, the CDR3 reads TGTGCCTGGAGTGAGCGGGGGCGCAGGGATACGCAGTATTTT.

V usage is TRBV19 and J usage is TRBJ1-5; D might be TRBD1 (5 bases). Trimming cost V 6 bases and J 3 bases, with 21 bases left between them. Germline values: CDR1 LNHDA, CDR2 SQIVND (reference sequence). This CDR3 has 17 amino acids. The CDR3 nucleotides are TGTGCCAGTAGATCACCTTTAGGGGTCGTAGTCAATCAGCCCCAGCATTTT. It encodes CASRSPLGVVVNQPQHF.